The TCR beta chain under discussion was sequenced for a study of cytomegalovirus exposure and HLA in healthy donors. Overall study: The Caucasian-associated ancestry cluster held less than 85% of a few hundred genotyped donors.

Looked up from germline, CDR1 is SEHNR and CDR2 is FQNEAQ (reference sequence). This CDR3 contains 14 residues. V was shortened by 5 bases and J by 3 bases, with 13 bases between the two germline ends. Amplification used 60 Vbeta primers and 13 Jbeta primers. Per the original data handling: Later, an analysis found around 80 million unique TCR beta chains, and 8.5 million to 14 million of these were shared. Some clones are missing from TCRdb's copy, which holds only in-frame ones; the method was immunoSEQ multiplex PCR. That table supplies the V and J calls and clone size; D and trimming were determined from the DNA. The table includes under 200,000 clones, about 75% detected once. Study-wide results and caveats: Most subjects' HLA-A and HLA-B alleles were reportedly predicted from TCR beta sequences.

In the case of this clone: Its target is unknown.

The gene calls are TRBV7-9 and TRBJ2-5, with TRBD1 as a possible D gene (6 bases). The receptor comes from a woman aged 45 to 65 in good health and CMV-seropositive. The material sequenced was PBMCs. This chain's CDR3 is CASSRRGGEETQYF. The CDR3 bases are TGTGCCAGCAGCCGCAGGGGCGGAGAAGAGACCCAGTACTTC.